What follows are 30 T cell receptor beta chains derived from one specimen sequenced in a study of siplizumab effects on memory and regulatory T cells. Here immunoSEQ multiplex PCR was the method, and the copy in TCRdb shows in-frame clones only, minus some. Among nearly 85,000 clones listed, roughly 94% were seen once. The sequenced sample was CD8+ T cells sorted from blood. These receptors were collected from a human donor in good health.

The count of this clone is one. V gene TRBV6-1 combines with J gene TRBJ2-1; D not certain. The CDR3 is 14 residues long. The V and J ends lost 0 bases and 5 bases respectively, with 8 bases between them. Per the germline V gene, CDR1 is MNHNS and CDR2 is SASEGT. CDR3 in amino acids: CASSEAHRNNEQFF. The CDR3, as DNA: TGTGCCAGCAGTGAAGCGCACAGAAACAATGAGCAGTTCTTC.

The chain has TRBV7-8 and TRBJ2-1, with D perhaps matching TRBD2 (5 bases). The CDR3 spans 13 residues. Germline assignment: CDR1 SGHVS and CDR2 FQNEAQ. Trimming took off 5 bases at V and 7 bases at J, with 12 bases between the two ends. In DNA, the CDR3 is TGTGCCAGCAGCCCAGGATGGAGGAATGAGCAGTTCTTC. The encoded protein is CASSPGWRNEQFF.

The rearrangement joins TRBV9 to TRBJ2-7, with TRBD1 matching 7 bases. Germline V gene sequence: CDR1 SGDLS, CDR2 YYNGEE. Losses at the gene ends were 0 bases for V and 5 bases for J; bases not matched to a gene: 8. The CDR3 has 15 residues. The CDR3 sequence is CASSVGRDSFHEQYF. CDR3 in DNA: TGTGCCAGCAGCGTAGGCCGGGACAGTTTCCACGAGCAGTACTTC.

This clone was seen a single time. This rearrangement joins TRBV7-9 to TRBJ1-6; 9 nucleotides match TRBD1. This CDR3 has 16 amino acids. CDR1 is SEHNR, CDR2 FQNEAQ, per germline (reference sequence). Losses at the gene ends were 5 bases for V and 4 bases for J; bases not matched to a gene: 6. The CDR3 region has the DNA TGTGCCAGCAGCCTGACAGGGGGATCTTATAATTCACCCCTCCACTTT. The encoded protein is CASSLTGGSYNSPLHF.

This clone has just one count. The V call is TRBV5-6, the J call TRBJ2-1; 9 bases match TRBD2. The V gene's germline CDR1 is SGHDT and CDR2 YYEEEE. CDR3 length: 13 residues. The trim removed 4 bases at V and 10 bases at J, leaving 6 bases unmatched. The CDR3 sequence: CASSTTSGREQFF. Here the CDR3 DNA reads TGTGCCAGCAGCACGACTAGCGGCCGCGAGCAGTTCTTC.

The chain has TRBV28 and TRBJ2-1; TRBD2 is a possible D gene (6 bases). V lost 2 bases, J lost 4 bases, and 9 bases lay in between. This CDR3 comprises 14 residues. Germline V CDR1 and CDR2: MDHEN, SYDVKM. Here the CDR3 DNA reads TGTGCCAGCAGTTTACTAGCGAGGTACAATGAGCAGTTCTTC. It yields the protein CASSLLARYNEQFF.

This sequence joins TRBV27 and TRBJ2-7; 14 positions agree with TRBD2. Trimming at V came to 5 bases and at J to 9 bases, leaving 9 bases not matched to a gene. The CDR3 is 15 residues long. From germline, CDR1 is MNHEY and CDR2 SMNVEV (reference sequence). The CDR3 nucleotides read TGTGCCAGCAGTCCAAGGACTAGCGGGAGGTCGGGGCAGTACTTC. This sequence encodes CASSPRTSGRSGQYF.

CDR3 nucleotide sequence: TGTGCCAGCAGCTTTAGCGGGAGCTCCTACAATGAGCAGTTCTTC. This translates into CASSFSGSSYNEQFF. The chain uses TRBV7-9 and TRBJ2-1, with 9 positions matching TRBD2. This CDR3 is 15 amino acids long. Germline loops: CDR1 SEHNR, CDR2 FQNEAQ (reference sequence). V shed 3 bases, J shed 0 bases, and the junction held 0 bases outside the gene matches.

This chain uses TRBV2 with TRBJ1-1; D is perhaps TRBD1 (6 bases). The CDR3 spans 15 residues. Trimming took 6 bases from V and 1 from J, leaving 15 bases between them. The V gene's germline CDR1 is SNHLY and CDR2 FYNNEI. CDR3 bases: TGTGCCAGCAGCACTAATCCGGACAGGAACACTGAAGCTTTCTTT. Translated, it gives CASSTNPDRNTEAFF.

The gene calls are TRBV2 and TRBJ2-5; TRBD2 matches 7 bases. Losses at the gene ends were 3 bases for V and 0 bases for J; bases not matched to a gene: 7. The CDR3 has 16 amino acids. Germline values: CDR1 SNHLY, CDR2 FYNNEI. The CDR3 DNA is TGTGCCAGCAGTGATGGGAGGGAGGGGAACCAAGAGACCCAGTACTTC. It encodes CASSDGREGNQETQYF. Drawing the rest from reference TRBV2 and TRBJ2-5, the complete variable domain is EPEVTQTPSHQVTQMGQEVILRCVPISNHLYFYWYRQILGQKVEFLVSFYNNEISEKSEIFDDQFSVERPDGSNFTLKIRSTKLEDSAMYFCASSDGREGNQETQYFGPGTRLLVL.

This clone was recorded only once. V and J are TRBV19 and TRBJ1-5, with D maybe TRBD1 (5 bases). Trimming removed 5 bases from V and 7 bases from J, with 12 bases in between. Per germline, CDR1 LNHDA and CDR2 SQIVND (reference sequence). There are 13 residues in the CDR3. CDR3 coding DNA: TGTGCCAGTAGTGGGGGTTTAACCCAGCCCCAGCATTTT. Its translation is CASSGGLTQPQHF.

This chain links TRBV4-2 with TRBJ1-1; no clear D. In germline, CDR1 is LGHNA, CDR2 YNFKEQ. The V end was cut by 1 base, the J end by 2 bases, with 2 bases between. The CDR3 loop spans 12 amino acids. Here the CDR3 reads CASSQVNTEAFF. As DNA, the CDR3 is TGTGCCAGCAGCCAAGTAAACACTGAAGCTTTCTTT.

V gene TRBV27 combines with J gene TRBJ1-1, with D tentatively TRBD1 (5 bases). There are 13 residues in the CDR3. V was clipped by 6 bases and J by 3 bases, with 11 bases between them. Germline V CDR1 and CDR2: MNHEY, SMNVEV (reference sequence). CDR3 nucleotide sequence: TGTGCCAGCAGACCAGGGAGCCACACTGAAGCTTTCTTT. Translation gives CASRPGSHTEAFF.

V gene TRBV4-2 combines with J gene TRBJ2-5; 10 bases are a match to TRBD2. The CDR3 extends over 15 amino acids. Trimming removed 5 bases from V and 5 bases from J; junction bases left unmatched: 8. The germline V gene has CDR1 LGHNA and CDR2 YNFKEQ. The DNA of the CDR3 is TGTGCCAGCAGCTTAAAGGCAGCGGGGGGGGAGACCCAGTACTTC. As protein: CASSLKAAGGETQYF.

The chain is built from TRBV19 and TRBJ2-5; TRBD2 might be the D (5 bases). The CDR3 runs to 13 residues. The germline CDR1 and CDR2 sequences are LNHDA and SQIVND (reference sequence). V was trimmed by 2 bases and J by 5 bases, leaving 9 bases between them. As DNA, the CDR3 is TGTGCCAGTAGTATAATTACGGGGGAGACCCAGTACTTC. Its translation is CASSIITGETQYF.

V gene TRBV5-4 combines with J gene TRBJ2-7; TRBD2 matches 7 bases. Germline V lookup: CDR1 SGHNT, CDR2 YYREEE (reference sequence). After removal of 2 bases from V and 7 bases from J, the junction contained 9 bases not matched to a gene. The CDR3 sequence is 14 residues long. The CDR3 nucleotides read TGTGCCAGCAGCTTCGGGACTGCGCGGGAGGAGCAGTACTTC. Its translation: CASSFGTAREEQYF.

CDR3 residues: CASSSWPDNEQFF. CDR3 in DNA: TGTGCCAGCAGTTCCTGGCCCGACAATGAGCAGTTCTTC. The V gene is TRBV6-5, the J gene TRBJ2-1; no reliable D call. Trimming removed 4 bases at V and 5 bases at J, with 9 bases between. Germline CDR1 MNHEY, CDR2 SVGAGI. CDR3 length: 13 residues.

The chain recombines TRBV27 with TRBJ1-1, with 8 bases identical to TRBD1. The germline V gene has CDR1 MNHEY and CDR2 SMNVEV (reference sequence). The CDR3 spans 16 residues. J lost 6 bases, V lost 3 bases, and 12 bases had no gene match. CDR3 amino acids: CASSFIRTGGMAEAFF. The DNA for the CDR3 is TGTGCCAGCAGTTTTATAAGAACAGGGGGGATGGCTGAAGCTTTCTTT.

The rearrangement joins TRBV28 to TRBJ2-3, with 7 nucleotides matching TRBD2. The CDR3 spans 15 residues. Germline V gene lookup returns CDR1 MDHEN and CDR2 SYDVKM. Trimming removed 4 bases from V and 4 bases from J; junction bases left unmatched: 8. As DNA, the CDR3 is TGTGCCAGCAGTTCGGGGGAGGGCAGGCCAGATACGCAGTATTTT. It translates to CASSSGEGRPDTQYF.

The chain joins TRBV28 to TRBJ1-5, with 9 bases aligning to TRBD1. Per germline, CDR1 MDHEN and CDR2 SYDVKM. This CDR3 region has 16 residues. With V trimmed by 3 bases and J by 4 bases, 7 bases remained unmatched. The CDR3 loop reads CASSFIPGQGNQPQHF. The CDR3 nucleotides are TGTGCCAGCAGTTTTATTCCGGGACAGGGAAATCAGCCCCAGCATTTT.

This clone was observed a single time. The CDR3 DNA is TGCGCCAGCAGCCCTACCTGGACAGGCTACGAGCAGTACTTC. This translates into CASSPTWTGYEQYF. The chain employs TRBV4-1 and TRBJ2-7; TRBD1 matches 7 bases. The CDR3 consists of 14 residues. Germline V CDR1 and CDR2: MGHRA, YSYEKL. J gave up 3 bases and V 4 bases, and 6 bases lay outside the gene matches.

The V and J genes are TRBV9 and TRBJ1-3; weak D call: TRBD1 (6 bases). Per germline, CDR1 SGDLS and CDR2 YYNGEE. The CDR3 extends over 15 amino acids. The germline V and J ends were trimmed by 3 bases and 0 bases, with 10 bases remaining between them. The DNA for the CDR3 is TGTGCCAGCAGCGGACAGACAGGCTCTGGAAACACCATATATTTT. Amino acids: CASSGQTGSGNTIYF. The whole variable domain, remainder taken from reference TRBV9 and TRBJ1-3, is DSGVTQTPKHLITATGQRVTLRCSPRSGDLSVYWYQQSLDQGLQFLIQYYNGEERAKGNILERFSAQQFPDLHSELNLSSLELGDSALYFCASSGQTGSGNTIYFGEGSWLTVV.

This chain links TRBV27 with TRBJ2-5, with 7 bases matching TRBD2. The end of the DNA fits TRBJ2-7 better, so the J call may be wrong. Per germline, CDR1 MNHEY and CDR2 SMNVEV (reference sequence). This CDR3 region has 13 residues. The CDR3 DNA is TGTGCCAGCAGTTTGGGCGGGAGCTACGAGCAGTACTTC. Amino acids: CASSLGGSYEQYF.

The V gene is TRBV6-5, the J gene TRBJ1-5, with TRBD1 matching over 7 bases. CDR1 MNHEY and CDR2 SVGAGI come from the germline V gene. The length of the CDR3 is 15 residues. The V gene end was trimmed by 2 bases and the J gene end by 1 base; junction bases not matched to a gene: 2. The CDR3: CASSYTGQSNQPQHF. CDR3 coding DNA: TGTGCCAGCAGTTACACGGGACAGAGCAATCAGCCCCAGCATTTT.

The V gene is TRBV4-1, the J gene TRBJ2-5; D unclear. CDR1 is MGHRA, CDR2 YSYEKL, per germline. The V gene lost 4 bases and the J gene lost 2 bases, with 14 bases spanning the gap. The length of the CDR3 is 15 residues. Here the CDR3 reads CASSPPLGRQETQYF. The CDR3 nucleotides read TGCGCCAGCAGCCCTCCGCTTGGCAGACAAGAGACCCAGTACTTC.

The rearrangement uses TRBV7-6 and TRBJ1-3; the D gene is possibly TRBD1 (5 bases). The CDR3 is 14 amino acids. V lost 4 bases to trimming and J lost 9 bases, with 16 bases between them. CDR1 and CDR2 from the germline V gene are SGHVS and FNYEAQ. The CDR3 DNA sequence: TGTGCCAGCAGCTCACCCAAGCGGGGGAGCACCATATATTTT. This gives the protein CASSSPKRGSTIYF.

The chain carries TRBV5-1 and TRBJ2-7, with D perhaps matching TRBD2 (5 bases). The CDR3 is made up of 16 amino acids. Between the trimmed V and J ends, which lost 0 bases and 2 bases, there was a span of 15 bases. Germline CDR1 is SGHRS and CDR2 is YFSETQ. CDR3 loop: CASSLEWERVAYEQYF. CDR3 DNA: TGCGCCAGCAGCTTGGAGTGGGAGAGGGTGGCCTACGAGCAGTACTTC.

The CDR3 nucleotides are TGCGCCAGCAGCTTCTACAGTACTTTACGGGAGGGCCCCTACAATGAGCAGTTCTTC. This sequence encodes CASSFYSTLREGPYNEQFF. The chain couples TRBV5-1 to TRBJ2-1; 8 bases agree with TRBD2. The J segment lost 2 bases and the V segment lost 2 bases, leaving 15 bases of the junction unmatched. CDR3 length: 19 residues. CDR1 is SGHRS and CDR2 is YFSETQ in the germline V gene.

In DNA form, the CDR3 reads TGCAGCGTCTCTAGCGAGACCACAACCTACGAGCAGTACTTC. Its translation is CSVSSETTTYEQYF. The genes are TRBV29-1 and TRBJ2-7, with a tentative D call TRBD2 (6 bases). The germline gives CDR1 SQVTM, CDR2 ANQGSEA. This CDR3 comprises 14 residues. Trimming took off 6 bases at V and 2 bases at J, with 17 bases between the two ends.

This clone came up once. CDR3 nucleotide sequence: TGTGCCAGCAGCTTAGGGCGACTCGACTATGGCTACACCTTC. It yields the protein CASSLGRLDYGYTF. V gene TRBV7-6 combines with J gene TRBJ1-2, with D unresolved. Per the germline V gene, CDR1 is SGHVS and CDR2 is FNYEAQ. V shed 1 base and J shed 3 bases, with 9 bases lying between them. The CDR3 is 14 amino acids.